Below are 5 T cell receptor beta chains sequenced from a single sample in a study of blood T cell repertoires in COVID-19. The table came from immunoSEQ multiplex PCR; TCRdb's copy has only in-frame clones and leaves some out. The sample records about 340,000 clones, approximately 83% being singletons. Specimen: PBMCs or T cells enriched from blood (not recorded which). The receptors here all came from a woman aged 40 to 49 with acute COVID-19.

The chain carries TRBV9 and TRBJ2-1; D might be TRBD1 (6 bases). The CDR3 consists of 14 residues. Trimming pared 2 bases from V and 4 bases from J, leaving 10 bases between. The germline V gene encodes CDR1 SGDLS and CDR2 YYNGEE. This CDR3 reads CASSVTGRYNEQFF. For the CDR3, the DNA is TGTGCCAGCAGCGTCACAGGGCGATACAATGAGCAGTTCTTC.

This clone was seen a handful of times. The chain recombines TRBV21-1 with TRBJ1-5; TRBD1 reflects the table's D call only, with no check against the DNA. TRBV21-1 counts as a pseudogene. The CDR3 contains 16 residues. CDR3 amino acids: CASSKGADDSNQPQHF. The CDR3 nucleotides read TGTGCCAGCAGCAAAGGGGCAGACGATAGCAATCAGCCCCAGCATTTT.

This clone is a singleton in its sample. The chain recombines TRBV19 with TRBJ2-7; D uncertain. V shed 4 bases and J shed 4 bases, with 14 bases lying between them. The CDR3 is made up of 14 amino acids. Germline lookup yields CDR1 LNHDA and CDR2 SQIVND (reference sequence). CDR3 protein: CASSRVSAQYEQYF. The CDR3 DNA reads TGTGCCAGTAGTAGGGTGTCAGCACAGTACGAGCAGTACTTC.

This rearrangement joins TRBV25-1 to TRBJ2-1; 8 bases map to TRBD2. J lost 0 bases, V lost 4 bases, and 8 bases had no gene match. The length of the CDR3 is 17 residues. In germline, CDR1 is MGHDK, CDR2 SYGVNS. This chain's CDR3 is CASSVHWSGSSYNEQFF. The CDR3 DNA reads as TGTGCCAGCAGTGTCCACTGGAGCGGGAGCTCCTACAATGAGCAGTTCTTC.

The CDR3 DNA is TGTGCCATCAGTGAGTCATTTGGTACAAAAGGGACAGACCAAAACATTCAGTACTTC. The encoded protein is CAISESFGTKGTDQNIQYF. The chain carries TRBV10-3 and TRBJ2-4, with TRBD1 identical over 7 bases. The V gene's germline CDR1 is ENHRY and CDR2 SYGVKD. J gave up 5 bases and V 0 bases, and 16 bases lay outside the gene matches. The CDR3 has 19 residues.